The 21 T cell receptor beta chains given below trace back to one sample, sequenced in a study of Tregs in tolerant kidney transplant recipients. Sequenced by immunoSEQ multiplex PCR; TCRdb stores in-frame clones only, minus some. Of roughly 86,000 clones listed, over 85% are singletons. The nonmyeloablative bone marrow transplants came from related graft donors, with transient mixed chimerism. The sequencing here drew on CD4+ T cells from blood (PBMCs), taken 12 months after the transplant. These receptors were taken from a human patient who received a combined kidney and bone marrow transplant. A subset of T cells may come from the graft donor.

This clone was detected once. The chain has TRBV29-1 and TRBJ1-1; tentatively, D is TRBD1 (5 bases). CDR1 SQVTM and CDR2 ANQGSEA come from the germline V gene. This CDR3 is built from 15 residues. Trimming left V 0 bases short and J 6 bases short, with 17 bases between. In nucleotides, the CDR3 is TGCAGCGTTGAAGACAGGGAAAGTCCTTACTCTGAAGCTTTCTTT. Translating it yields CSVEDRESPYSEAFF.

The V call is TRBV5-4, the J call TRBJ2-3; D unclear. This CDR3 has 13 amino acids. Trimming removed 0 bases from V and 2 bases from J, with 4 bases in between. Germline CDR1 and CDR2: SGHNT and YYREEE (reference sequence). The CDR3 sequence: CASSLASTDTQYF. CDR3 DNA: TGTGCCAGCAGCTTGGCCTCCACAGATACGCAGTATTTT.

The DNA for the CDR3 is TGTGCCAGCAGCACAGGACAGTGGAGCACAGATACGCAGTATTTT. Its translation is CASSTGQWSTDTQYF. The chain combines TRBV5-6 with TRBJ2-3; D is possibly TRBD1 (6 bases). The CDR3 contains 15 residues. Germline-derived CDR1 and CDR2 are SGHDT and YYEEEE. V lost 4 bases to trimming and J lost 0 bases, with 12 bases between them. The whole variable domain, filled in from reference TRBV5-6 and TRBJ2-3, reads DAGVTQSPTHLIKTRGQQVTLRCSPKSGHDTVSWYQQALGQGPQFIFQYYEEEERQRGNFPDRFSGHQFPNYSSELNVNALLLGDSALYLCASSTGQWSTDTQYFGPGTRLTVL.

This chain connects TRBV21-1 to TRBJ2-7; the table's D call of TRBD2 was not tested on the DNA. TRBV21-1 is a known pseudogene. The CDR3 is made up of 18 amino acids. The CDR3 loop reads CASSKAIGGGKFNYEQYF. In nucleotides, the CDR3 is TGTGCCAGCAGCAAGGCTATTGGGGGGGGAAAATTCAACTACGAGCAGTACTTC.

This chain connects TRBV27 to TRBJ1-1; 7 nucleotides agree with TRBD1. The V and J ends lost 5 bases and 4 bases, in that order; junction bases with no gene match: 7. The CDR3 runs 14 residues. CDR1 and CDR2 from the germline V gene are MNHEY and SMNVEV (reference sequence). CDR3 bases: TGTGCCAGCAGTGGCAGGGGGAGCGGCACTGAAGCTTTCTTT. Its translation is CASSGRGSGTEAFF.

The chain employs TRBV7-2 and TRBJ1-4; D possibly corresponds to TRBD1 (5 bases). V was shortened by 1 base and J by 12 bases, with 12 bases between the two germline ends. Per the germline V gene, CDR1 is SGHTA and CDR2 is FQGNSA. The CDR3 is made up of 13 amino acids. The CDR3 coding sequence is TGTGCCAGCAGCTTAGAGACGGGGACTCAACTGTTTTTT. It translates to CASSLETGTQLFF.

The CDR3, as DNA: TGTGCCAGCGCGGTGGGTCTTACGAGCACAGATACGCAGTATTTT. Protein: CASAVGLTSTDTQYF. This chain links TRBV18 with TRBJ2-3; no reliable D call. V shed 8 bases and J shed 0 bases, with 15 bases lying between them. The V gene's germline CDR1 is KGHSH and CDR2 LQKENI. The CDR3 loop spans 15 amino acids.

The chain combines TRBV30 with TRBJ1-1, with 9 bases matching TRBD1. In germline, CDR1 is GTSNPN, CDR2 SVGIG (reference sequence). V shed 5 bases and J 1 base; nucleotides not matched to a gene: 5. The CDR3 length is 14 residues. The CDR3 sequence: CAWGQGTENTEAFF. In DNA form, the CDR3 reads TGTGCCTGGGGACAGGGGACGGAGAACACTGAAGCTTTCTTT.

V usage is TRBV9 and J usage is TRBJ2-1; TRBD1 matches 7 bases. Trimming removed 0 bases from V and 10 bases from J; junction bases left unmatched: 13. The CDR3 consists of 16 residues. The germline V gene has CDR1 SGDLS and CDR2 YYNGEE. DNA for the CDR3: TGTGCCAGCAGCGTAGTCCCCAGGACAGGCCCTTGGGAGCAGTTCTTC. The encoded protein is CASSVVPRTGPWEQFF.

V and J are TRBV28 and TRBJ1-1, with D tentatively TRBD1 (5 bases). CDR3 size: 14 residues. V lost 3 bases to trimming and J lost 4 bases, with 12 bases between them. Germline V lookup: CDR1 MDHEN, CDR2 SYDVKM. In nucleotides, the CDR3 is TGTGCCAGCAGTTTCCGGGTTGGGGCCACTGAAGCTTTCTTT. Translated: CASSFRVGATEAFF.

The CDR3 bases are TGTGCCACCAGCAGAGATCTTGCGGGCTCGAACACCGGGGAGCTGTTTTTT. Its protein is CATSRDLAGSNTGELFF. The V and J genes are TRBV15 and TRBJ2-2; possible D gene TRBD2, 5 bases. The germline V gene has CDR1 LNHNV and CDR2 YYDKDF (reference sequence). CDR3 length: 17 residues. V was cut by 0 bases and J by 0 bases, with 11 bases left in between. Filled out from reference TRBV15 and TRBJ2-2, the complete variable domain reads DAMVIQNPRYQVTQFGKPVTLSCSQTLNHNVMYWYQQKSSQAPKLLFHYYDKDFNNEADTPDNFQSRRPNTSFCFLDIRSPGLGDTAMYLCATSRDLAGSNTGELFFGEGSRLTVL.

The genes are TRBV27 and TRBJ1-2; D is unresolved. Germline loops: CDR1 MNHEY, CDR2 SMNVEV (reference sequence). The CDR3 covers 13 residues. The V gene lost 5 bases and the J gene lost 1 base, with 8 bases spanning the gap. CDR3 coding DNA: TGTGCCAGCAGTCCCACAGTTAACTATGGCTACACCTTC. This translates into CASSPTVNYGYTF.

The chain has TRBV7-9 and TRBJ1-2; D perhaps matches TRBD1 (6 bases). Germline CDR1 reads SEHNR; CDR2 reads FQNEAQ (reference sequence). The V and J ends lost 5 bases and 5 bases respectively, with 18 bases between them. The length of the CDR3 is 15 residues. CDR3 nucleotide sequence: TGTGCCAGCAGCCCCCTTTCCGGACAGACGTATGGCTACACCTTC. As protein: CASSPLSGQTYGYTF.

The rearrangement links TRBV28 to TRBJ1-3; perhaps TRBD1 as D (6 bases). V was clipped by 6 bases and J by 2 bases, with 14 bases between them. Germline CDR1 reads MDHEN; CDR2 reads SYDVKM. The CDR3 extends over 15 amino acids. The CDR3 DNA is TGTGCCAGCAGCCTAGGACAGCAGACTGGAAACACCATATATTTT. Translating gives CASSLGQQTGNTIYF.

This chain links TRBV7-3 with TRBJ1-1; 9 bases fit TRBD1. CDR1 SGHTA and CDR2 FQGTGA come from the germline V gene. The CDR3 is 15 residues long. After removal of 5 bases from V and 1 base from J, the junction contained 5 bases not matched to a gene. The CDR3 loop is CASSPRGQGNTEAFF. The CDR3 region has the DNA TGTGCCAGCAGCCCGAGGGGACAGGGGAACACTGAAGCTTTCTTT.

Comments on this clone: Other nucleotide sequences from this sample produce the same CDR3. The chain has TRBV7-9 and TRBJ1-5; possible D gene TRBD1, 6 bases. Trimming took off 3 bases at V and 1 base at J, with 16 bases between the two ends. CDR3 length: 17 amino acids. Germline values: CDR1 SEHNR, CDR2 FQNEAQ (reference sequence). The CDR3 DNA reads TGTGCCAGCAGCTTGGCGGTGGCAGGGGTAAGCAATCAGCCCCAGCATTTT. Encoded protein: CASSLAVAGVSNQPQHF.

V gene TRBV6-1 combines with J gene TRBJ1-3; no reliable D call. Trimming left V 4 bases short and J 0 bases short, with 7 bases between. The CDR3 is 14 amino acids. Per the germline V gene, CDR1 is MNHNS and CDR2 is SASEGT. The CDR3 loop is CASSGGYSGNTIYF. The CDR3 nucleotides are TGTGCCAGCAGTGGAGGGTACTCTGGAAACACCATATATTTT.

The gene calls are TRBV4-1 and TRBJ1-1; tentatively, D is TRBD1 (6 bases). Germline V gene data show CDR1 as MGHRA and CDR2 as YSYEKL. The V end was cut by 3 bases, the J end by 4 bases, with 12 bases between. This CDR3 comprises 14 residues. CDR3 bases: TGCGCCAGCAGCCACCAGGGGTTGGGCACTGAAGCTTTCTTT. It translates to CASSHQGLGTEAFF.

This rearrangement joins TRBV25-1 to TRBJ1-2, with TRBD1 matching 7 bases. CDR1 MGHDK and CDR2 SYGVNS come from the germline V gene. The CDR3 contains 14 residues. The junction had 5 bases not matched to a gene; V was cut back by 3 bases and J by 4 bases. CDR3 in amino acids: CASSEDRPPYGYTF. The DNA of the CDR3 is TGTGCCAGCAGTGAGGACAGGCCTCCCTATGGCTACACCTTC.

CDR3 residues: CASSQAGLAGPLNEQFF. CDR3 in DNA: TGCGCCAGCAGCCAGGCAGGGCTAGCGGGCCCTCTCAATGAGCAGTTCTTC. This chain joins TRBV4-1 and TRBJ2-1, with 8 bases matching TRBD2. Germline V gene lookup returns CDR1 MGHRA and CDR2 YSYEKL. This CDR3 spans 17 amino acids. V lost 3 bases to trimming and J lost 6 bases; unmatched junction nucleotides: 13.

This chain joins TRBV27 and TRBJ2-7; 8 bases line up with TRBD1. Per the germline V gene, CDR1 is MNHEY and CDR2 is SMNVEV (reference sequence). The CDR3 is 13 residues long. The junction had 6 bases not matched to a gene; V was cut back by 5 bases and J by 6 bases. The CDR3 DNA reads TGTGCCAGCAGTCCCCGGACAGGGCGCGAGCAGTACTTC. It codes for CASSPRTGREQYF.